The subject of this entry is one TCR beta chain. Germline loops: CDR1 SEHNR, CDR2 FQNEAQ (reference sequence). The CDR3 contains 15 residues. Trimming at V came to 7 bases and at J to 4 bases, leaving 6 bases not matched to a gene. Under the authors' procedure: Reference gene primer amplification gave nucleated cell count estimates. The repertoire was sequenced with immunoSEQ multiplex PCR; TCRdb's copy has only in-frame clones and lacks some. V and J calls and clone size follow that table, whereas D and trimming were derived from the DNA. The sample carries tens of thousands of clones, 80% to 90% recorded once. The source of the sample is a study of blood T cell repertoires in COVID-19. Study-level information: Samples came from the United States, Italy and Spain, spanning acute and convalescent COVID-19. From T cells, B-cell-depleted T cells, or PBMCs came the material, which was cDNA or gDNA.

The sequencing sample was made of peripheral blood. J is TRBJ2-3 and V is TRBV7-9; 12 bases line up with TRBD2. This sequence originates from a man aged 25 to 45 with acute or convalescent COVID-19. The CDR3 nucleotides read TGTGCCAGCACCGGGGGACTAGCGGGCCCAGATACGCAGTATTTT. Protein: CASTGGLAGPDTQYF.